The 11 T cell receptor beta chains in this list originate from one sample, sequenced in a study of blood T cell repertoires in COVID-19 (dated by TCRdb to about 2020). Library method: the immunoSEQ multiplex PCR assay. The source is immuneACCESS, and TCRdb retained only in-frame sequences with V and J called. Part of the clones is not carried over; for the studies checked, unresolved V genes explain less than half of this, and the remainder is unexplained. This sample gives around 320,000 clones in total; over 75% of them show up just once. Together, the top ten hold 6% to 9% of the sample. Sequences were obtained from peripheral blood. These receptors all come from a human donor in a cohort sampled during active COVID-19.

The CDR3 protein is CASSPGSRKSFF. In nucleotides, the CDR3 is TGTGCCAGCAGCCCAGGGTCCCGGAAGTCGTTCTTC. The chain combines TRBV3-1 (or the pseudogene TRBV3-2) with TRBJ2-1, with D maybe TRBD1 (5 bases). The V gene lost 4 bases and the J gene lost 15 bases, with 16 bases spanning the gap. Germline V gives CDR1 LGHDT, CDR2 YNNKEL (reference sequence). The CDR3 extends over 12 amino acids.

CDR3 nucleotide sequence: TGTGCCTGGAGTTACAGGGCGGGTGGCTACACCTTC. Its translation: CAWSYRAGGYTF. This chain connects TRBV30 to TRBJ1-2, with D possibly matching TRBD1 (6 bases). Germline CDR1 reads GTSNPN; CDR2 reads SVGIG (reference sequence). The CDR3 loop spans 12 amino acids. V was clipped by 2 bases and J by 7 bases, with 11 bases between them.

The gene calls are TRBV30 and TRBJ2-5; 7 bases map to TRBD2. V lost 2 bases and J lost 5; bases outside the gene matches: 2. This CDR3 has 12 amino acids. Per the germline V gene, CDR1 is GTSNPN and CDR2 is SVGIG (reference sequence). The CDR3 DNA follows: TGTGCCTGGAGTAACGGGAGGGAGACCCAGTACTTC. This codes for CAWSNGRETQYF. The full variable domain, in which reference TRBV30 and TRBJ2-5 provide the parts outside the CDR3, is SQTIHQWPATLVQPVGSPLSLECTVEGTSNPNLYWYRQAAGRGLQLLFYSVGIGQISSEVPQNLSASRPQDRQFILSSKKLLLSDSGFYLCAWSNGRETQYFGPGTRLLVL.

The chain couples TRBV9 to TRBJ1-1, with 9 bases lining up with TRBD1. Trimming took 4 bases from V and 8 from J; bases not matched to a gene: 3. Per germline, CDR1 SGDLS and CDR2 YYNGEE. The CDR3 runs 12 residues. As DNA, the CDR3 is TGTGCCAGCAGCAGACAGGGGGTGGAAGCTTTCTTT. Translating gives CASSRQGVEAFF.

The V call is TRBV27, the J call TRBJ1-2; D perhaps matches TRBD1 (5 bases). This CDR3 region has 15 residues. Germline CDR1 is MNHEY and CDR2 is SMNVEV (reference sequence). Trimming removed 4 bases at V and 2 bases at J, with 14 bases between. CDR3 sequence reads: CASSSDTQENYGYTF. CDR3 nucleotide sequence: TGTGCCAGCAGTTCAGACACACAGGAAAACTATGGCTACACCTTC.

This chain uses TRBV25-1 with TRBJ1-2; D ambiguous. The ends were cut back, 1 base at V and 6 bases at J, with 9 bases in the middle. Germline lookup yields CDR1 MGHDK and CDR2 SYGVNS. This CDR3 has 13 residues. Written as DNA, the CDR3 is TGTGCCAGCAGTGAATTCGGGAGGGATGGCTACACCTTC. Amino acids: CASSEFGRDGYTF.

This clone was seen only once. The rearrangement uses TRBV2 and TRBJ2-7, with D perhaps matching TRBD2 (6 bases). V lost 8 bases and J lost 3, with 14 bases in between. CDR3 length: 13 amino acids. Germline V lookup: CDR1 SNHLY, CDR2 FYNNEI. CDR3 protein: CASVSRGFYEQYF. As DNA, the CDR3 is TGTGCCAGCGTTTCCCGGGGGTTCTACGAGCAGTACTTC.

The chain is built from TRBV27 and TRBJ2-1; TRBD1 aligns across 9 bases. The germline V gene encodes CDR1 MNHEY and CDR2 SMNVEV (reference sequence). Trimming cost V 5 bases and J 4 bases; bases outside gene matches: 9. The CDR3 covers 16 residues. The CDR3 nucleotides are TGTGCCAGCAGTCCTGATCGGACAGGGGCATACAATGAGCAGTTCTTC. Encoded protein: CASSPDRTGAYNEQFF.

This clone was observed a handful of times. The chain joins TRBV12-3 or TRBV12-4 to TRBJ1-1, with no clear D. The length of the CDR3 is 13 residues. The V and J ends lost 8 bases and 3 bases respectively, with 13 bases between them. The CDR3 here is CASRGFLDTEAFF. CDR3 coding DNA: TGTGCCAGCCGAGGCTTTCTCGACACTGAAGCTTTCTTT.

V gene TRBV5-1 combines with J gene TRBJ2-2; 7 bases map to TRBD2. CDR3 length: 16 amino acids. Germline values: CDR1 SGHRS, CDR2 YFSETQ. V trimming: 0 bases; J trimming: 5 bases; junction bases outside the gene matches: 7. The CDR3 DNA reads as TGCGCCAGCAGCTTGGGAAACACGGGGGGTACCGGGGAGCTGTTTTTT. This translates into CASSLGNTGGTGELFF.

The chain links TRBV9 to TRBJ1-3; D is uncertain. The germline gives CDR1 SGDLS, CDR2 YYNGEE. The CDR3 length is 14 residues. V shed 4 bases and J shed 1 base, with 9 bases lying between them. CDR3 sequence reads: CASSRRGSGNTIYF. The CDR3, as DNA: TGTGCCAGCAGCAGACGAGGGTCTGGAAACACCATATATTTT.